This T cell receptor (beta chain) was observed in a study of relationships among human T cell subsets listed by TCRdb under 2010. Background for the entire study: Sequencing was performed on eight distinct blood T cell populations: pan T, CD8 cytotoxic, regulatory, Th1, Th2, naive plus transitional, activated and memory cells.

Here is what the overall study found, with its caveats: A CD4+CD8+ double-positive population could not be excluded by the bead-based sorting. The considerable overlap in CDR3s among Th1, Th2 and regulatory T cells was taken as suggesting that cell fate choices are stochastic. While more than 60% of CD8+ cytotoxic sequences came from clones with more than 100 reads, the regulatory and Th2 subsets had few clones of that kind. V, D and J usage, CDR3 length and N-nucleotide additions showed no statistically significant differences among the seven subsets.

This clonotype was counted a single time. Its antigen is currently not known. Per-base qualities were not stored, and no clone one base away is much larger. One read alone provides weak support. Libraries were constructed by multiplex PCR. The reads were generated on a 454 GS FLX. TCR alpha and beta CDR3 regions were amplified from mRNA by semiquantitative ARM-PCR. In ARM-PCR, tagged nested gene-specific primers were applied first, and communal superprimers then carried out the exponential amplification. Before the second amplification round was performed on first-round PCR products, the nested primers were removed by exonuclease. Amplicons were sequenced on the 454 platform, which allows rapid sequencing of millions of DNA fragments without cloning bias. A read mappable to both V and J germline segments was defined as an effective read. The authors' pipeline ran thus. IRmap was used to assign reads to germline V, D and J segments, and IRmap relies on pyromap, a Smith-Waterman modification adapted to 454 sequencing errors. D-beta assignments were filtered with cutoffs set at the 99th percentile of alignment scores obtained from simulated random sequences. The amino acids between the conserved V-segment Y[YFLI]C motif and the J-segment [FW]GXGT motif were defined as CDR3. A compound Poisson process model, previously applied to large-scale EST data, was used to estimate repertoire diversity. A cross-contamination detection procedure was applied to argue against sample contamination as the source of shared CDR3s. The public sequencing data were trimmed at Q25 with fastp and processed into clonotypes with MiXCR by TCRdb, which kept only in-frame beta chains. Every distinct CDR3 protein forms one entry, paired with its most common genes and DNA. It is TCRdb's table, rather than the study itself, that gives the V and J calls and clone size. Recorded for this sample are 10,000 to 15,000 distinct CDR3 sequences; approximately 64% of them occurred a single time. The ten largest clones take up roughly 29% of the sample.

V lost 7 bases and J lost 5 bases; the stretch between them is 14 bases long. CDR1 and CDR2, looked up from the germline V gene, are SQVTM and ANQGSEA. From cysteine to phenylalanine, the CDR3 is 12 amino acids long. The kept DNA is CDR3 alone, 36 bases in frame from the first base. The CD4+CD25-CD294- flow-through remaining after CD25, CD56 and CD294 bead selections was collected as Th1 cells. Miltenyi superparamagnetic beads coated with subset-specific monoclonal antibodies were used to isolate the T cell subsets. Every T cell population came from peripheral blood. Ficoll separation was used to obtain mononuclear cells from whole blood, after which anti-CD14 microbeads were used to deplete monocytes. Isolated cell populations were immediately resuspended in RNAprotect reagent.

The TCR originated in a man between 35 and 55 years old in good health. The sequence links TRBV29-1 to TRBJ1-2, with the D gene call left open. Sequenced sample: CD4+ Th1 cells sorted from blood. Interpreted using the paper, the cell subset or site label stands for: CD4+CD25-CD294- T helper 1 cells. The sequenced DNA: TGCAGCGCCCGTAACTATGGATATGGCTACACCTTC. Translated, this gives CSARNYGYGYTF. Reference TRBV29-1 and TRBJ1-2 genes cover what lies past the CDR3, so the full variable domain is SAVISQKPSRDICQRGTSLTIQCQVDSQVTMMFWYRQQPGQSLTLIATANQGSEATYESGFVIDKFPISRPNLTFSTLTVSNMSPEDSSIYLCSARNYGYGYTFGSGTRLTVV.